The clone carrying this T cell receptor beta chain turned up a few times. Its antigen is as yet unknown. Some clones are missing from TCRdb's copy, which holds only in-frame ones; the method was immunoSEQ multiplex PCR. The sample records about 68,000 clones, roughly 80% being singletons. The source of the sample is a study of OX40 agonist ivuxolimab in advanced cancers. Across the whole study: Given to patients was ivuxolimab, an agonistic anti-OX40 (CD134) antibody. Enrolled patients in dose escalation had cancers that were hepatocellular carcinoma, melanoma, renal cell or head and neck cancer. Study conclusions and caveats: Low normalized T-cell clonal expansion was additionally recorded for some nonresponders. At 0.1 to 3.0 mg/kg and by week 6, CD4+ and CD8+ T cells in the blood had expanded clonally.

Trimming took off 8 bases at V and 5 bases at J, with 10 bases between the two ends. CDR3 size: 13 residues. The germline V gene has CDR1 LNHDA and CDR2 SQIVND (reference sequence). Sequenced material: CD4+ or CD8+ T cells sorted from blood, taken in a trial of the OX40 agonist ivuxolimab. The source is an adult with an advanced solid tumor such as melanoma, head and neck, liver or kidney cancer. V gene TRBV19 combines with J gene TRBJ1-6; weak D call: TRBD1 (5 bases). The CDR3, as DNA: TGTGCCAGTGGGACCGATGATAATTCACCCCTCCACTTT. Its protein is CASGTDDNSPLHF.